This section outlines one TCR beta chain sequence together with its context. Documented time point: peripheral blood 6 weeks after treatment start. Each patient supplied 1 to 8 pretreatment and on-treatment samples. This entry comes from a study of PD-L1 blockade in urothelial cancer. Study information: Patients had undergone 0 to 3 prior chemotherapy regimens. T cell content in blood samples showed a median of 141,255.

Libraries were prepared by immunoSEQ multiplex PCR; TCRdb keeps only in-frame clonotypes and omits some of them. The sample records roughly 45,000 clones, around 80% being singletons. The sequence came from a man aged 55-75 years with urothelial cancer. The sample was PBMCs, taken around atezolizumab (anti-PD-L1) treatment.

The CDR3 loop is CASSLTQGADSPLHF. DNA for the CDR3: TGTGCCAGCAGTCTGACGCAGGGGGCTGATTCACCCCTCCACTTT. The chain is built from TRBV27 and TRBJ1-6, with 8 bases fitting TRBD1. There are 15 residues in the CDR3. CDR1 and CDR2 from the germline V gene are MNHEY and SMNVEV (reference sequence). Trimming at V came to 5 bases and at J to 8 bases, leaving 8 bases not matched to a gene.